This T cell receptor beta chain emerged from a study of cytomegalovirus exposure and HLA in healthy donors. This clone was seen a few times. The antigen is not known. Primers for the PCR totalled 60 Vbeta and 13 Jbeta. This table comes from immunoSEQ multiplex PCR, and its TCRdb copy is limited to in-frame clones, with some not included. This sample has more than 100,000 clones, with 75% to 90% found just once. The germline V gene has CDR1 MNHEY and CDR2 SVGAGI. With 6 bases removed from V and 9 bases from J, the gap between germline ends came to 15 bases. The CDR3 length is 13 residues. Points from the study as a whole: Earlier findings revealed that most TCR beta V segments proved productive either about 90% or about 30% of the time.

The sequenced sample was PBMCs. The chain links TRBV6-5 to TRBJ1-5; D possibly corresponds to TRBD1 (6 bases). The clonotype originates from a man aged 35 to 55 in good health and CMV-seronegative. CDR3 loop: CASSSNRARPQHF. The DNA for the CDR3 is TGTGCCAGCAGCTCCAACAGGGCGCGGCCCCAGCATTTT.